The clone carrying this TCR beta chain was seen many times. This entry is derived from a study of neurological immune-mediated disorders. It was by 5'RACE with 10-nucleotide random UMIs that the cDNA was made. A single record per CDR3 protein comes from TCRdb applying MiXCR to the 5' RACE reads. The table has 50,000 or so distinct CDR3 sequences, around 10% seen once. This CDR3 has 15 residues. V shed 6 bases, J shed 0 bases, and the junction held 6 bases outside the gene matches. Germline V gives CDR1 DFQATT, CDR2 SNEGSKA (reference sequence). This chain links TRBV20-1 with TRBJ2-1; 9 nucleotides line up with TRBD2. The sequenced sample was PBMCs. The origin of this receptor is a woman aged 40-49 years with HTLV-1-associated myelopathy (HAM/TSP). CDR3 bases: TGCAGTGCAAGCAGCGGGGGGAGCTCCTACAATGAGCAGTTCTTC. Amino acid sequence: CSASSGGSSYNEQFF.